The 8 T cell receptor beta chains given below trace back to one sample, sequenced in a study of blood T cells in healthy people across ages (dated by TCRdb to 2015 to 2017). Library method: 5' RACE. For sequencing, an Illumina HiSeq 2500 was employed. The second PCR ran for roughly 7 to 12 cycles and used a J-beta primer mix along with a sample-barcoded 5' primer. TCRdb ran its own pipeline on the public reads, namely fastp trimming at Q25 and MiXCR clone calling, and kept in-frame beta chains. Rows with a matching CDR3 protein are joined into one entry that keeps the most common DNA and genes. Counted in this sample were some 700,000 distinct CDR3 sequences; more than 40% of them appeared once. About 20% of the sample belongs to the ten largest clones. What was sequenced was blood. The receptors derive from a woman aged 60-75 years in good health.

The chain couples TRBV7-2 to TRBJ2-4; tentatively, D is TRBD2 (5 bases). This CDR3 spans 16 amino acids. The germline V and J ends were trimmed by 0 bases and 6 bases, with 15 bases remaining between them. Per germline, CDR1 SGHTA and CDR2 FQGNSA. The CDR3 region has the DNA TGTGCCAGCAGCTTAGCCCCGGGGAGCCGGGGAAACATTCAGTACTTC. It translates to CASSLAPGSRGNIQYF.

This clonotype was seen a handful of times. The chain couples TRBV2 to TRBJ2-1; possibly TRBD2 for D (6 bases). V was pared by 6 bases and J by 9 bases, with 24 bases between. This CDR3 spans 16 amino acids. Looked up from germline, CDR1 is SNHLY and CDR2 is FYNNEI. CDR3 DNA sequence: TGTGCCAGCAGCCGAACCGGGGGACCCGTCGAGGGTGAGCAGTTCTTC. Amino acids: CASSRTGGPVEGEQFF.

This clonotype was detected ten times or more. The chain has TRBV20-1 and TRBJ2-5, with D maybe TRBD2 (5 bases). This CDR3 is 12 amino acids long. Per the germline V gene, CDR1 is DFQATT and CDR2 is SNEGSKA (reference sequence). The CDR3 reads CGQRTPQETQYF. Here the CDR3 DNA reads TGCGGGCAGAGGACTCCTCAAGAGACCCAGTACTTC.

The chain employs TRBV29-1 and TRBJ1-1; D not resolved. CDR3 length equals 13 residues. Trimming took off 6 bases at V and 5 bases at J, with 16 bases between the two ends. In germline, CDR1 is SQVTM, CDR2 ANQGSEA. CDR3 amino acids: CSVNSVVGTEAFF. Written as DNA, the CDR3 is TGCAGCGTCAACTCAGTCGTTGGGACTGAAGCTTTCTTT.

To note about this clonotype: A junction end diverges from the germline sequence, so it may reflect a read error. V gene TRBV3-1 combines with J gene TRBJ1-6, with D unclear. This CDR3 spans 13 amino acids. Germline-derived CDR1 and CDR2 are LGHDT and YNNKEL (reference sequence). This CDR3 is CACSQEWAPPLHF. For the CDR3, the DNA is TGTGCCTGCAGCCAAGAGTGGGCGCCACCCCTCCACTTT.

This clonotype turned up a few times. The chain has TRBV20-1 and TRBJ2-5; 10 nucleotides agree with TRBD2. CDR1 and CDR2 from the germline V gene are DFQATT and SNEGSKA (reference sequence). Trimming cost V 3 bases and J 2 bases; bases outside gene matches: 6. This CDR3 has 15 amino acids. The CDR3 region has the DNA TGCAGTGCTAGTCGTCCTAGCGGGAGTCAAGAGACCCAGTACTTC. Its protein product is CSASRPSGSQETQYF.

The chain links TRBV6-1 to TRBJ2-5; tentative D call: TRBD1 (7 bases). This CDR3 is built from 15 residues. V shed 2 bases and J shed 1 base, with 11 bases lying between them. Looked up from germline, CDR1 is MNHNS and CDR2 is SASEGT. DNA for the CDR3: TGTGCCAGCAGTGAACTCAGGGGGGTCCAAGAGACCCAGTACTTC. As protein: CASSELRGVQETQYF.

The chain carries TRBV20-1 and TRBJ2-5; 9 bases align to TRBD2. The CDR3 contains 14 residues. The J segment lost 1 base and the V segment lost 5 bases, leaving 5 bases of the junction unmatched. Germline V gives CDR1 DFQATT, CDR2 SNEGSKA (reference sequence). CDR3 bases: TGCAGTGCTTTCCTAGCGGGGTTCCAAGAGACCCAGTACTTC. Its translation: CSAFLAGFQETQYF.